The 21 T cell receptor beta chains below all came from one sample that was sequenced in a study of cytomegalovirus exposure and HLA in healthy donors. In the PCR, 60 Vbeta and 13 Jbeta primers were used. Repertoires were generated with immunoSEQ multiplex PCR, while TCRdb's copy carries only in-frame clones and drops some. The repertoire holds some 99,000 clones, about 80% seen once, with approximately 2% in the top ten. Sequenced input: PBMCs. The receptors derive from a middle-aged man in good health and CMV-seronegative.

The rearrangement links TRBV7-2 to TRBJ1-1; D gene unclear. The CDR3 contains 14 residues. V lost 1 base, J lost 2 bases, and 8 bases lay in between. Per the germline V gene, CDR1 is SGHTA and CDR2 is FQGNSA. In DNA form, the CDR3 reads TGTGCCAGCAGCTTAGTAAGCCCTAACACTGAAGCTTTCTTT. It specifies CASSLVSPNTEAFF.

The chain has TRBV5-4 and TRBJ2-1; 10 bases line up with TRBD1. The length of the CDR3 is 14 residues. From germline, CDR1 is SGHNT and CDR2 YYREEE (reference sequence). With 5 bases clipped from V and 11 bases from J, the junction kept 10 bases outside the gene matches. In DNA, the CDR3 is TGTGCCAGCAGGAATTCGACAGGGGGCCACAAGCAGTTCTTC. Its translation is CASRNSTGGHKQFF.

This clone was seen more than once but under ten times. The chain uses TRBV29-1 and TRBJ2-5; D remains ambiguous. The CDR3 has 14 amino acids. The germline V and J ends were trimmed by 3 bases and 3 bases, with 14 bases remaining between them. From germline, CDR1 is SQVTM and CDR2 ANQGSEA. The chain's CDR3 is CSVDPQRRKETQYF. In DNA form, the CDR3 reads TGCAGCGTTGATCCCCAGCGAAGAAAAGAGACCCAGTACTTC.

In nucleotides, the CDR3 is TGTGCCAGCAGCCCCAGCGGGGCTGGTGGCTACACCTTC. Translated: CASSPSGAGGYTF. The V and J genes are TRBV28 and TRBJ1-2, with a possible D match to TRBD1 (5 bases). CDR1 is MDHEN and CDR2 is SYDVKM in the germline V gene. Trimming removed 6 bases at V and 7 bases at J, with 15 bases between. CDR3 length: 13 amino acids.

The chain joins TRBV19 to TRBJ2-2; the D gene is possibly TRBD1 (6 bases). With 8 bases removed from V and 4 bases from J, the gap between germline ends came to 14 bases. CDR3 length equals 14 residues. CDR1 LNHDA and CDR2 SQIVND come from the germline V gene (reference sequence). The CDR3: CASLDRTFTGELFF. In nucleotides, the CDR3 is TGTGCCAGTCTTGACAGGACGTTCACCGGGGAGCTGTTTTTT. Full variable domain (missing parts from reference TRBV19 and TRBJ2-2): DGGITQSPKYLFRKEGQNVTLSCEQNLNHDAMYWYRQDPGQGLRLIYYSQIVNDFQKGDIAEGYSVSREKKESFPLTVTSAQKNPTAFYLCASLDRTFTGELFFGEGSRLTVL.

This clone was recorded a few times. The chain has TRBV4-1 and TRBJ2-5; 7 bases are shared with TRBD1. The CDR3 length is 14 residues. J was trimmed by 4 bases and V by 1 base; bases with no gene match: 3. Germline CDR1 is MGHRA and CDR2 is YSYEKL. CDR3 coding DNA: TGCGCCAGCAGCCAAGTACAGGGGAGAGAGACCCAGTACTTC. This codes for CASSQVQGRETQYF.

CDR3 DNA: TGTGCCAGCACCCCTCCACAGGGTGGGTCCTACGAGCAGTACTTC. Protein sequence: CASTPPQGGSYEQYF. The chain couples TRBV6-5 to TRBJ2-7, with D perhaps matching TRBD1 (6 bases). Trimming shortened V by 7 bases and J by 1 base, and 17 bases separated the two germline ends. The CDR3 runs 15 residues. Germline V gene sequence: CDR1 MNHEY, CDR2 SVGAGI.

The CDR3 loop reads CASSLGTSGSSYNEQFF. CDR3 nucleotide sequence: TGTGCCAGCAGCTTGGGTACTAGCGGGAGTAGCTACAATGAGCAGTTCTTC. This chain joins TRBV5-5 and TRBJ2-1; the match to TRBD2 covers 11 bases. The germline gives CDR1 SGHKS, CDR2 YYEKEE (reference sequence). The CDR3 is 17 amino acids. Unmatched junction bases numbered 5, after V lost 0 bases and J lost 3 bases.

V gene TRBV4-1 combines with J gene TRBJ2-3; no clear D gene. CDR3 length: 15 amino acids. Germline V gives CDR1 MGHRA, CDR2 YSYEKL. V lost 1 base and J lost 2, with 10 bases in between. Here the CDR3 DNA reads TGCGCCAGCAGCCAAGTTGGCGCGGTCACAGATACGCAGTATTTT. Its translation: CASSQVGAVTDTQYF.

This clone was counted a few times. The chain employs TRBV10-2 and TRBJ2-5; 11 nucleotides align to TRBD1. Per the germline V gene, CDR1 is WSHSY and CDR2 is SAAADI. The CDR3 contains 15 residues. V lost 2 bases and J lost 5; bases outside the gene matches: 4. This chain's CDR3 is CASSEVDRGPETQYF. In DNA, the CDR3 is TGCGCCAGCAGTGAGGTGGACAGGGGGCCTGAGACCCAGTACTTC.

The chain joins TRBV5-1 to TRBJ2-7, with 10 bases lining up with TRBD1. Trimming took 4 bases from V and 5 from J; bases not matched to a gene: 6. The CDR3 covers 14 residues. Germline loops: CDR1 SGHRS, CDR2 YFSETQ. This chain's CDR3 is CASSAGDRGNEQYF. The CDR3 DNA sequence: TGCGCCAGCAGCGCGGGGGACAGGGGTAACGAGCAGTACTTC.

The chain links TRBV13 to TRBJ2-2, with D unclear. Germline V gene lookup returns CDR1 PRHDT and CDR2 FYEKMQ (reference sequence). The CDR3 sequence is 16 residues long. V lost 4 bases to trimming and J lost 3 bases, with 15 bases between them. CDR3 sequence reads: CASSSRPGRYTGELFF. The CDR3 coding sequence is TGTGCCAGCAGCTCTCGCCCCGGCAGGTACACCGGGGAGCTGTTTTTT. Drawing the rest from reference TRBV13 and TRBJ2-2, the complete variable domain is AAGVIQSPRHLIKEKRETATLKCYPIPRHDTVYWYQQGPGQDPQFLISFYEKMQSDKGSIPDRFSAQQFSDYHSELNMSSLELGDSALYFCASSSRPGRYTGELFFGEGSRLTVL.

The V and J genes are TRBV6-1 and TRBJ2-3, with TRBD2 identical over 8 bases. CDR3 length equals 14 residues. Germline trimming cut 7 bases from V and 2 bases from J; bases unmatched to any gene: 5. Germline V gene data show CDR1 as MNHNS and CDR2 as SASEGT. The chain's CDR3 is CASIPGRATDTQYF. CDR3 sequence (DNA): TGTGCCAGCATTCCCGGGAGGGCCACAGATACGCAGTATTTT.

The chain has TRBV7-2 and TRBJ1-1; TRBD1 agrees at 9 bases. In germline, CDR1 is SGHTA, CDR2 FQGNSA. V trimming: 5 bases; J trimming: 7 bases; junction bases outside the gene matches: 11. There are 15 residues in the CDR3. The CDR3 region has the DNA TGTGCCAGCAGCGCGCTACCGGGACAGGGTTATGAAGCTTTCTTT. This sequence encodes CASSALPGQGYEAFF.

This clone is a singleton in its sample. V gene TRBV18 combines with J gene TRBJ1-1; 7 nucleotides align to TRBD1. The V and J ends lost 8 bases and 1 base, in that order; junction bases with no gene match: 7. The CDR3 is 14 amino acids. Germline V gives CDR1 KGHSH, CDR2 LQKENI. The CDR3 DNA reads TGTGCCAGCGGACGGGACAGAAAGAACACTGAAGCTTTCTTT. Its protein is CASGRDRKNTEAFF.

This clone came up once. The chain employs TRBV28 and TRBJ2-7, with D perhaps TRBD1 (5 bases). From germline, CDR1 is MDHEN and CDR2 SYDVKM. V dropped 6 bases and J dropped 0 bases, with 15 bases sitting between them. The CDR3 covers 15 residues. The CDR3 protein is CASSLDREFSYEQYF. CDR3 in DNA: TGTGCCAGCAGCCTTGACAGAGAGTTCTCCTACGAGCAGTACTTC.

The V gene is TRBV18, the J gene TRBJ1-5; D gene ambiguous. V was trimmed by 5 bases and J by 0 bases, leaving 5 bases between them. CDR1 is KGHSH, CDR2 LQKENI, per germline. The CDR3 has 13 amino acids. The CDR3 is CASSAYSNQPQHF. CDR3 coding DNA: TGTGCCAGCTCAGCCTATAGCAATCAGCCCCAGCATTTT.

This chain joins TRBV5-1 and TRBJ2-2, with 13 bases lining up with TRBD2. CDR1 and CDR2 (germline): SGHRS, YFSETQ. This CDR3 is built from 16 residues. V lost 4 bases to trimming and J lost 4 bases; unmatched junction nucleotides: 4. CDR3 in amino acids: CASSHGLAGATGELFF. CDR3 bases: TGCGCCAGCAGCCACGGACTAGCGGGAGCCACCGGGGAGCTGTTTTTT.

This clone appeared a few times. This chain joins TRBV5-1 and TRBJ1-1; TRBD1 might be the D (6 bases). Germline assignment: CDR1 SGHRS and CDR2 YFSETQ. The V and J ends lost 1 base and 6 bases respectively, with 19 bases between them. The CDR3 is 16 amino acids. The CDR3 coding sequence is TGCGCCAGCAGCTTGAATAATCGGGGGGGCGCGGCTGAAGCTTTCTTT. Amino acids: CASSLNNRGGAAEAFF.

This clone came up once. The J gene is TRBJ1-5, the V gene TRBV19; D is possibly TRBD1 (5 bases). The length of the CDR3 is 14 residues. Germline V CDR1 and CDR2: LNHDA, SQIVND (reference sequence). The ends were cut back, 3 bases at V and 5 bases at J, with 11 bases in the middle. The CDR3 spells CASSIKGIDQPQHF. CDR3 nucleotides: TGTGCCAGTAGTATCAAGGGGATCGATCAGCCCCAGCATTTT.

This chain connects TRBV9 to TRBJ1-4; a possible D gene is TRBD1 (5 bases). Germline assignment: CDR1 SGDLS and CDR2 YYNGEE. The CDR3 is made up of 16 amino acids. V was trimmed by 0 bases and J by 5 bases, leaving 14 bases between them. The CDR3 protein is CASSVEWGRPNEKLFF. The DNA of the CDR3 is TGTGCCAGCAGCGTAGAGTGGGGCCGGCCGAATGAAAAACTGTTTTTT. The variable domain in full, with the rest retrieved from reference TRBV9 and TRBJ1-4, is DSGVTQTPKHLITATGQRVTLRCSPRSGDLSVYWYQQSLDQGLQFLIQYYNGEERAKGNILERFSAQQFPDLHSELNLSSLELGDSALYFCASSVEWGRPNEKLFFGSGTQLSVL.